These 20 T cell receptor beta chains were all obtained from the same sample, sequenced in a study of cytomegalovirus exposure and HLA in healthy donors. Both 60 Vbeta primers and 13 Jbeta primers went into the PCR. Assay: immunoSEQ multiplex PCR; the TCRdb copy retains only in-frame clones and omits some. Its table lists 150,000 to 200,000 clones. The sequencing input was PBMCs. The receptors were gathered from a woman in her fifties or sixties in good health and CMV-seronegative.

The genes are TRBV18 and TRBJ1-5; no clear D. The CDR3 loop spans 14 amino acids. Germline lookup yields CDR1 KGHSH and CDR2 LQKENI. The V and J ends lost 5 bases and 0 bases respectively, with 8 bases between them. Written as DNA, the CDR3 is TGTGCCAGCTCAGAGGGCTATAGCAATCAGCCCCAGCATTTT. It is translated as CASSEGYSNQPQHF. Full variable domain (missing parts from reference TRBV18 and TRBJ1-5): NAGVMQNPRHLVRRRGQEARLRCSPMKGHSHVYWYRQLPEEGLKFMVYLQKENIIDESGMPKERFSAEFPKEGPSILRIQQVVRGDSAAYFCASSEGYSNQPQHFGDGTRLSIL.

J is TRBJ2-1 and V is TRBV19; D perhaps matches TRBD2 (5 bases). In germline, CDR1 is LNHDA, CDR2 SQIVND (reference sequence). There are 14 residues in the CDR3. Between the trimmed V and J ends, which lost 5 bases and 3 bases, there was a span of 11 bases. CDR3 residues: CASSSGLLYNEQFF. The CDR3 bases are TGTGCCAGTAGTTCCGGACTCCTCTACAATGAGCAGTTCTTC.

The rearrangement joins TRBV6-5 to TRBJ1-1, with D unresolved. V gave up 0 bases and J gave up 7 bases, with 9 bases separating them. Germline V CDR1 and CDR2: MNHEY, SVGAGI. This CDR3 comprises 13 residues. This CDR3 reads CASSYSEGIEAFF. CDR3 coding DNA: TGTGCCAGCAGTTACTCGGAGGGCATTGAAGCTTTCTTT.

This chain joins TRBV2 and TRBJ2-5; D may be TRBD1 (6 bases). The CDR3 has 14 amino acids. V was trimmed by 8 bases and J by 9 bases, leaving 22 bases between them. Per germline, CDR1 SNHLY and CDR2 FYNNEI. The CDR3 coding sequence is TGTGCCAGCCTCGAAAGGCAGGCCCCAGGGGCCCAGTACTTC. Amino acid sequence: CASLERQAPGAQYF.

V is TRBV7-9 and J is TRBJ2-1, with D possibly matching TRBD2 (5 bases). This CDR3 has 18 amino acids. Trimming pared 0 bases from V and 0 bases from J, leaving 15 bases between. Per the germline V gene, CDR1 is SEHNR and CDR2 is FQNEAQ (reference sequence). The CDR3 bases are TGTGCCAGCAGCTTAGCCCAAAGACAACGGGGCTCCTACAATGAGCAGTTCTTC. This sequence encodes CASSLAQRQRGSYNEQFF.

This CDR3 is CASIPRGTGKEYGYTF. The CDR3 DNA follows: TGTGCCAGCATTCCCCGGGGGACAGGGAAAGAGTATGGCTACACCTTC. This sequence joins TRBV5-8 and TRBJ1-2; the match to TRBD1 covers 9 bases. From germline, CDR1 is SGHTS and CDR2 YDEGEE. This CDR3 has 16 residues. V gave up 6 bases and J gave up 5 bases; unmatched junction bases: 14. Based on the CDR3 plus reference TRBV5-8 and TRBJ1-2, the full variable domain is EAGVTQSPTHLIKTRGQQATLRCSPISGHTSVYWYQQALGLGLQFLLWYDEGEERNRGNFPPRFSGRQFPNYSSELNVNALELEDSALYLCASIPRGTGKEYGYTFGSGTRLTVV.

The V call is TRBV11-2, the J call TRBJ2-3, with no clear D. V lost 1 base and J 9 bases, leaving 11 bases between the germline ends. The CDR3 loop spans 13 amino acids. The germline V gene encodes CDR1 SGHAT and CDR2 FQNNGV. CDR3 sequence: CASSLVAKRTQYF. The CDR3 coding sequence is TGTGCCAGCAGCTTAGTCGCCAAGAGAACGCAGTATTTT. Complete variable domain (other parts from reference TRBV11-2 and TRBJ2-3): EAGVAQSPRYKIIEKRQSVAFWCNPISGHATLYWYQQILGQGPKLLIQFQNNGVVDDSQLPKDRFSAERLKGVDSTLKIQPAKLEDSAVYLCASSLVAKRTQYFGPGTRLTVL.

The chain uses TRBV4-2 and TRBJ2-1, with D possibly being TRBD2 (5 bases). Trimming removed 0 bases at V and 8 bases at J, with 5 bases between. CDR3 length: 12 amino acids. CDR1 and CDR2 from the germline V gene are LGHNA and YNFKEQ. The CDR3 loop reads CASSQDGDEQFF. The CDR3 bases are TGTGCCAGCAGCCAAGACGGGGATGAGCAGTTCTTC.

The chain is built from TRBV10-3 and TRBJ1-2; D call uncertain. Looked up from germline, CDR1 is ENHRY and CDR2 is SYGVKD. The germline V and J ends were trimmed by 9 bases and 6 bases, with 17 bases remaining between them. This CDR3 has 13 residues. The CDR3 DNA sequence: TGTGCCATAGGGTGGGAGGGCGCAGATGGCTACACCTTC. Protein product: CAIGWEGADGYTF.

The chain couples TRBV20-1 to TRBJ1-1; D unclear. This CDR3 spans 11 amino acids. V gave up 6 bases and J gave up 2 bases, with 7 bases separating them. Germline loops: CDR1 DFQATT, CDR2 SNEGSKA (reference sequence). The CDR3 spells CSAYHNTEAFF. CDR3 coding DNA: TGCAGTGCCTATCATAACACTGAAGCTTTCTTT.

The chain uses TRBV21-1 and TRBJ1-2; TRBD1 is the table's D call and was not checked against the DNA. TRBV21-1 is a pseudogene. The CDR3 extends over 19 amino acids. This CDR3 reads CASSKEWAGSGLANYGYTF. The DNA of the CDR3 is TGTGCCAGCAGCAAAGAGTGGGCAGGGTCCGGCTTAGCTAACTATGGCTACACCTTC.

The rearrangement uses TRBV5-1 and TRBJ2-7; tentative D call: TRBD1 (7 bases). The V end lost 4 bases, the J end lost 3 bases, and 17 bases lay between the germline ends. Per germline, CDR1 SGHRS and CDR2 YFSETQ. This CDR3 is 15 amino acids long. In nucleotides, the CDR3 is TGCGCCAGCAGCCACACTCGACAGGGAGGCTACGAGCAGTACTTC. Its translation is CASSHTRQGGYEQYF.

The J gene is TRBJ2-3, the V gene TRBV5-1; TRBD2 might be the D (5 bases). The V end lost 4 bases, the J end lost 4 bases, and 13 bases lay between the germline ends. From germline, CDR1 is SGHRS and CDR2 YFSETQ. The CDR3 has 14 amino acids. Written as DNA, the CDR3 is TGCGCCAGCAGCCTTGGAGGTGTGGCAGATACGCAGTATTTT. Translating gives CASSLGGVADTQYF.

V and J are TRBV19 and TRBJ2-1; perhaps TRBD2 as D (6 bases). The germline gives CDR1 LNHDA, CDR2 SQIVND (reference sequence). This CDR3 is built from 14 residues. The V end was cut by 8 bases, the J end by 2 bases, with 13 bases between. The DNA of the CDR3 is TGTGCCAGTGCGTCGGGAGTTGCCTACAATGAGCAGTTCTTC. It codes for CASASGVAYNEQFF. The entire variable domain, with the rest obtained from reference TRBV19 and TRBJ2-1, is as follows: DGGITQSPKYLFRKEGQNVTLSCEQNLNHDAMYWYRQDPGQGLRLIYYSQIVNDFQKGDIAEGYSVSREKKESFPLTVTSAQKNPTAFYLCASASGVAYNEQFFGPGTRLTVL.

The genes are TRBV5-1 and TRBJ1-1, with TRBD1 as a possible D gene (5 bases). This CDR3 spans 15 amino acids. The V and J ends lost 0 bases and 4 bases respectively, with 13 bases between them. CDR1 is SGHRS, CDR2 YFSETQ, per germline. CDR3: CASSLGEGRTTEAFF. The CDR3 coding sequence is TGCGCCAGCAGCTTGGGGGAGGGGCGCACCACTGAAGCTTTCTTT.

J is TRBJ1-5 and V is TRBV4-3; no clear D. Germline V gene data show CDR1 as LGHNA and CDR2 as YSLEER. Trimming pared 1 base from V and 1 base from J, leaving 11 bases between. The length of the CDR3 is 16 residues. The CDR3 coding sequence is TGCGCCAGCAGCCAAGGGCCAGGTTGGAGCAATCAGCCCCAGCATTTT. It yields the protein CASSQGPGWSNQPQHF.

The chain is built from TRBV2 and TRBJ2-1; 11 positions agree with TRBD2. Germline-derived CDR1 and CDR2 are SNHLY and FYNNEI. The CDR3 length is 16 residues. The junction had 11 bases not matched to a gene; V was cut back by 6 bases and J by 7 bases. The CDR3, as DNA: TGTGCCAGCAGAAAAGTACTAGCGGGAGTTATGAATGAGCAGTTCTTC. The encoded protein is CASRKVLAGVMNEQFF.

The chain is built from TRBV5-1 and TRBJ2-7, with D perhaps matching TRBD1 (6 bases). Germline V gene data show CDR1 as SGHRS and CDR2 as YFSETQ. V lost 0 bases and J 7 bases, leaving 17 bases between the germline ends. This CDR3 contains 15 residues. CDR3 nucleotides: TGCGCCAGCAGCTTGGCCGGACAGAGGTTGGGGGAGCAGTACTTC. Translating gives CASSLAGQRLGEQYF.

The chain employs TRBV4-2 and TRBJ1-5, with TRBD1 matching over 7 bases. Per the germline V gene, CDR1 is LGHNA and CDR2 is YNFKEQ. The junction had 7 bases not matched to a gene; V was cut back by 0 bases and J by 5 bases. This CDR3 comprises 16 residues. For the CDR3, the DNA is TGTGCCAGCAGCCAAGATTCGGGACAGTACCATCAGCCCCAGCATTTT. It codes for CASSQDSGQYHQPQHF.

The V and J genes are TRBV10-3 and TRBJ2-7; TRBD1 matches 10 bases. V gave up 11 bases and J gave up 5 bases; unmatched junction bases: 3. The CDR3 contains 11 residues. Looked up from germline, CDR1 is ENHRY and CDR2 is SYGVKD. This CDR3 reads CASGQGDEQYF. CDR3 DNA: TGTGCCTCCGGACAGGGGGACGAGCAGTACTTC.